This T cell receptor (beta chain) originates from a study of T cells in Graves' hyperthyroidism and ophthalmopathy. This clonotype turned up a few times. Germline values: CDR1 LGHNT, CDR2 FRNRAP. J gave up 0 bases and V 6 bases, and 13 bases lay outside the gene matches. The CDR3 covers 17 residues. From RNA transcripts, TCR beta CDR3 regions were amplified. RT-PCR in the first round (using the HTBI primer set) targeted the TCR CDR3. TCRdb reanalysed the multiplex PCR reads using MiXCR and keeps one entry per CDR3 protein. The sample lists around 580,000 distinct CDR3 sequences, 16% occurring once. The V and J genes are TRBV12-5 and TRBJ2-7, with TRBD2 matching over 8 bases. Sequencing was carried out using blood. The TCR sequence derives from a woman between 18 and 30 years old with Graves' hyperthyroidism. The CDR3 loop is CASGKARTSRSSYEQYF. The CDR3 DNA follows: TGTGCTAGTGGCAAAGCCAGGACTAGCAGGAGCTCCTACGAGCAGTACTTC.